This passage covers 21 T cell receptor beta chains from one sample sequenced in a study of Ad26.COV2.S vaccination and SARS-CoV-2 variants (dated by TCRdb to the early 2020s). The sample's treatment or condition, from its label and the paper: around 19 received Ad26.COV2.S at low or high dose, single or two shots; roughly five received placebo; per-sample allocation not given. For vaccine and placebo recipients, repertoires were sequenced using samples collected on day 63 after the first injection. Library generation was performed with the immunoSEQ multiplex PCR assay. Entries here come from immuneACCESS through TCRdb and include only in-frame sequences with V and J called. Some clones fail to appear in such tables; in the studies checked, an unresolved V gene covers under half of the shortfall, and the cause of the remainder is unknown. The sample contains some 300,000 clones, over 80% of them found a single time. The ten largest clones capture roughly 2% of the sample.

Source: peripheral blood, taken in a trial of Ad26.COV2.S vaccine versus placebo. The receptors were sampled from a person between 18 and 65 years old who received the Ad26.COV2.S COVID-19 vaccine or a placebo.

The rearrangement uses TRBV29-1 and TRBJ1-1; unclear D gene. V lost 3 bases to trimming and J lost 4 bases, with 3 bases between them. The CDR3 consists of 10 residues. In germline, CDR1 is SQVTM, CDR2 ANQGSEA. In nucleotides, the CDR3 is TGCAGCGTTGATTCCACTGAAGCTTTCTTT. Translating it yields CSVDSTEAFF. The whole variable domain, filled in from reference TRBV29-1 and TRBJ1-1, reads SAVISQKPSRDICQRGTSLTIQCQVDSQVTMMFWYRQQPGQSLTLIATANQGSEATYESGFVIDKFPISRPNLTFSTLTVSNMSPEDSSIYLCSVDSTEAFFGQGTRLTVV.

This clone was counted once. This sequence joins TRBV2 and TRBJ1-5; the match to TRBD1 covers 8 bases. CDR3 size: 14 residues. The V gene end was trimmed by 7 bases and the J gene end by 4 bases; junction bases not matched to a gene: 6. CDR1 is SNHLY and CDR2 is FYNNEI in the germline V gene. For the CDR3, the DNA is TGTGCCAGCAAACCCAGGGGGCCGAATCAGCCCCAGCATTTT. Amino acid sequence: CASKPRGPNQPQHF.

The chain joins TRBV19 to TRBJ2-5, with 8 positions matching TRBD1. In germline, CDR1 is LNHDA, CDR2 SQIVND (reference sequence). V lost 4 bases and J lost 3; bases outside the gene matches: 7. This CDR3 comprises 15 residues. The CDR3 DNA reads TGTGCCAGTAGTAGGCCCGGGACAGGAAAAGAGACCCAGTACTTC. It translates to CASSRPGTGKETQYF. Full variable domain (remainder filled in from reference TRBV19 and TRBJ2-5): DGGITQSPKYLFRKEGQNVTLSCEQNLNHDAMYWYRQDPGQGLRLIYYSQIVNDFQKGDIAEGYSVSREKKESFPLTVTSAQKNPTAFYLCASSRPGTGKETQYFGPGTRLLVL.

This sequence joins TRBV5-1 and TRBJ1-1, with D possibly being TRBD1 (5 bases). The ends were cut back, 4 bases at V and 1 base at J, with 11 bases in the middle. Germline V gives CDR1 SGHRS, CDR2 YFSETQ. The CDR3 is 14 residues long. In DNA form, the CDR3 reads TGCGCCAGCAGCCCGCAGGGCCAGAACACTGAAGCTTTCTTT. This encodes CASSPQGQNTEAFF.

V and J are TRBV5-1 and TRBJ1-1; tentatively, D is TRBD1 (5 bases). Germline CDR1 and CDR2: SGHRS and YFSETQ. Trimming shortened V by 0 bases and J by 7 bases, and 19 bases separated the two germline ends. This CDR3 has 16 residues. The CDR3 is CASSLVGMRDGGEAFF. The CDR3 DNA reads TGCGCCAGCAGCTTGGTTGGGATGAGGGACGGAGGTGAAGCTTTCTTT.

V gene TRBV5-6 combines with J gene TRBJ1-5; no firm D call. V shed 2 bases and J shed 5 bases, with 5 bases lying between them. The CDR3 extends over 12 amino acids. The V gene's germline CDR1 is SGHDT and CDR2 YYEEEE. Here the CDR3 reads CASSLADQPQHF. DNA of the CDR3: TGTGCCAGCAGCTTAGCTGATCAGCCCCAGCATTTT.

This rearrangement joins TRBV19 to TRBJ1-1, with D possibly matching TRBD1 (5 bases). This CDR3 is 15 amino acids long. The germline V and J ends were trimmed by 2 bases and 6 bases, with 16 bases remaining between them. Germline V CDR1 and CDR2: LNHDA, SQIVND (reference sequence). CDR3 DNA: TGTGCCAGTAGTATACAATGGGCAGGGCGGGCTGAAGCTTTCTTT. This sequence encodes CASSIQWAGRAEAFF.

The rearrangement links TRBV20-1 to TRBJ1-2; TRBD1 might be the D (5 bases). The germline V gene encodes CDR1 DFQATT and CDR2 SNEGSKA (reference sequence). The CDR3 consists of 11 residues. Trimming cost V 7 bases and J 7 bases, with 13 bases left between them. CDR3 sequence reads: CSVRQRPGYTF. In DNA form, the CDR3 reads TGCAGTGTACGACAGCGGCCTGGCTACACCTTC.

The V and J genes are TRBV11-3 and TRBJ2-5, with D unresolved. The CDR3 spans 13 residues. The germline V gene has CDR1 SGHNT and CDR2 YENEEA. The germline V and J ends were trimmed by 0 bases and 5 bases, with 7 bases remaining between them. Here the CDR3 reads CASSLDGHETQYF. CDR3 in DNA: TGTGCCAGCAGCTTAGACGGGCACGAGACCCAGTACTTC.

V is TRBV28 and J is TRBJ2-5; TRBD1 is a possible D gene (6 bases). This CDR3 has 15 amino acids. The V and J ends lost 7 bases and 4 bases respectively, with 19 bases between them. Germline assignment: CDR1 MDHEN and CDR2 SYDVKM. CDR3 sequence: CASNTARGTRETQYF. The DNA of the CDR3 is TGTGCCAGCAACACTGCCAGGGGAACCCGAGAGACCCAGTACTTC.

The chain is built from TRBV10-3 and TRBJ2-3; D assignment may be TRBD1 or TRBD2 (5 bases each). The CDR3 has 15 residues. Germline V gene sequence: CDR1 ENHRY, CDR2 SYGVKD. Trimming removed 8 bases at V and 2 bases at J, with 17 bases between. The CDR3 sequence is CAIGAGDLFTDTQYF. The CDR3 DNA is TGTGCCATCGGGGCGGGCGACCTGTTCACAGATACGCAGTATTTT.

This chain links TRBV18 with TRBJ1-6, with D perhaps matching TRBD1 (6 bases). Germline assignment: CDR1 KGHSH and CDR2 LQKENI. Deletions cut 1 base from V and 7 bases from J, with 8 bases between. This CDR3 is built from 14 residues. The CDR3 spells CASSPRDTNSPLHF. CDR3 nucleotides: TGTGCCAGCTCACCACGGGACACCAATTCACCCCTCCACTTT.

This sequence joins TRBV9 and TRBJ2-7, with 9 bases aligning to TRBD1. Germline V gives CDR1 SGDLS, CDR2 YYNGEE. The CDR3 covers 18 residues. V was clipped by 4 bases and J by 2 bases; unmatched bases: 16. In nucleotides, the CDR3 is TGTGCCAGCAGCCCGGGACAGGGAAAGGGAGTCTCCGCCTACGAGCAGTACTTC. Translation gives CASSPGQGKGVSAYEQYF.

This chain joins TRBV15 and TRBJ1-5; unclear D gene. Germline V lookup: CDR1 LNHNV, CDR2 YYDKDF (reference sequence). The CDR3 has 17 amino acids. V lost 0 bases, J lost 5 bases, and 17 bases lay in between. In nucleotides, the CDR3 is TGTGCCACCAGCAGAGATCGGCGGGAGGAAAGGGATCAGCCCCAGCATTTT. Its protein product is CATSRDRREERDQPQHF.

This clone was seen only once. The chain uses TRBV12-3 or TRBV12-4 and TRBJ1-5; D is uncertain. With 6 bases removed from V and 0 bases from J, the gap between germline ends came to 6 bases. This CDR3 is built from 13 residues. CDR3 sequence: CASRSDSNQPQHF. As DNA, the CDR3 is TGTGCCAGCAGATCAGATAGCAATCAGCCCCAGCATTTT.

The chain links TRBV6-2 or TRBV6-3 to TRBJ2-1; the match to TRBD2 covers 12 bases. J was trimmed by 4 bases and V by 2 bases; bases with no gene match: 6. Germline loops: CDR1 MNHEY, CDR2 SVGEGT. The CDR3 loop spans 17 amino acids. Here the CDR3 DNA reads TGTGCCAGCAGTTACCTAGGACTAGCGGGGAATTACAATGAGCAGTTCTTC. Its protein product is CASSYLGLAGNYNEQFF.

V gene TRBV6-6 combines with J gene TRBJ1-2; D is unresolved. V lost 0 bases to trimming and J lost 2 bases, with 10 bases between them. Per the germline V gene, CDR1 is MNHNY and CDR2 is SVGAGI (reference sequence). CDR3 length: 15 residues. CDR3 sequence reads: CASSYSPVQNYGYTF. CDR3 bases: TGTGCCAGCAGTTACTCCCCTGTCCAGAACTATGGCTACACCTTC.

The genes are TRBV7-9 and TRBJ2-1, with 12 bases identical to TRBD2. The CDR3 is 15 residues long. Unmatched junction bases numbered 6, after V lost 5 bases and J lost 7 bases. Germline assignment: CDR1 SEHNR and CDR2 FQNEAQ (reference sequence). CDR3 sequence (DNA): TGTGCCAGCAGCCCACCTAGCGGGGGGGCTAATGAGCAGTTCTTC. Translating it yields CASSPPSGGANEQFF.

V is TRBV9 and J is TRBJ2-1; TRBD2 aligns across 12 bases. V shed 3 bases and J 9 bases; nucleotides not matched to a gene: 10. There are 16 residues in the CDR3. The germline V gene has CDR1 SGDLS and CDR2 YYNGEE. CDR3: CASSADGLAGGLEQFF. In DNA, the CDR3 is TGTGCCAGCAGCGCCGACGGGCTAGCGGGGGGGCTTGAGCAGTTCTTC.

This clone was observed once. This chain links TRBV28 with TRBJ2-1; 9 bases align to TRBD1. CDR3 length: 15 residues. The germline V gene has CDR1 MDHEN and CDR2 SYDVKM. The V gene end was trimmed by 3 bases and the J gene end by 10 bases; junction bases not matched to a gene: 10. The CDR3 DNA sequence: TGTGCCAGCAGTTTCTTGGGACAGGGTTCGCTAGAGCAGTTCTTC. It specifies CASSFLGQGSLEQFF.

The chain has TRBV11-3 and TRBJ2-7; the D gene is possibly TRBD2 (5 bases). The V end was cut by 5 bases, the J end by 2 bases, with 10 bases between. Germline lookup yields CDR1 SGHNT and CDR2 YENEEA. The CDR3 length is 13 residues. CDR3 in amino acids: CASSPAETYEQYF. The CDR3 DNA follows: TGTGCCAGCAGCCCAGCGGAGACCTACGAGCAGTACTTC.